This T cell receptor beta chain was sequenced during a study of graft-versus-host responses after intestinal transplantation. Study findings and constraints: Allograft graft-versus-host to host-versus-graft clonal ratios ran high in patients with graft-donor T cell macrochimerism. In recipient marrow, GvH clones were found, and some appeared first in ileum or blood.

Note on this clone: Its antigen remains unknown.

The CDR3 is made up of 16 amino acids. The J segment lost 4 bases and the V segment lost 0 bases, leaving 6 bases of the junction unmatched. Germline V gene data show CDR1 as SGHAT and CDR2 as FQNNGV. The assay was immunoSEQ multiplex PCR, and TCRdb's table has in-frame clones only and misses some. Altogether roughly 120,000 clones are present, 90% being singletons, with the ten largest covering about 0.18%. This sequence was found in a human donor who received an intestinal transplant. Sequenced material: unstimulated CD4+ T cells sorted from spleen or lymph node cells, taken before intestinal transplant. V and J are TRBV11-2 and TRBJ2-3; 8 bases agree with TRBD2. The CDR3 loop is CASSLDHRGGADTQYF. The CDR3 coding sequence is TGTGCCAGCAGCTTAGATCACCGGGGGGGCGCAGATACGCAGTATTTT.